A single T cell receptor (beta chain) is shown here with its context. Trimming pared 5 bases from V and 4 bases from J, leaving 11 bases between. The CDR3 covers 14 residues. Germline CDR1 KGHSH, CDR2 LQKENI. The data derive from a study of CDR3 diversity in severe acne. TCRdb used MiXCR to reprocess the PCR reads, holding one entry per CDR3 protein. The table has approximately 90,000 distinct CDR3 sequences, 45% to 50% seen once; the top ten hold 11%. The clonotype comes from a male donor with severe acne vulgaris. This rearrangement joins TRBV18 to TRBJ1-4; no definite D call. Sequencing used blood. CDR3 loop: CASSSPRGNEKLFF. In DNA, the CDR3 is TGTGCCAGCTCATCGCCTCGGGGTAATGAAAAACTGTTTTTT.